The 19 T cell receptor beta chains presented below share a single source sample, sequenced in a study of T-cell memory formation after mild COVID-19. One entry per CDR3 protein results from TCRdb running MiXCR on the 5' RACE reads. Found here are some 300,000 distinct CDR3 sequences, 20% to 25% of them singletons; the top ten hold around 20%. The sequenced material came from PBMCs or a T cell subset sorted from them (not recorded which). All receptors come from a man younger than 30 who had mild COVID-19 (a few samples of this study predate the infection). Cell type and time point are not known.

The V and J genes are TRBV7-9 and TRBJ2-3, with D hard to call. The CDR3 spans 14 residues. Trimming stripped 4 bases from V and 2 bases from J, with 10 bases between. In germline, CDR1 is SEHNR, CDR2 FQNEAQ (reference sequence). In nucleotides, the CDR3 is TGTGCCAGCAGCTCTCCCGGGCTCACAGATACGCAGTATTTT. This codes for CASSSPGLTDTQYF.

This sequence joins TRBV7-9 and TRBJ2-3; D remains ambiguous. The CDR3 spans 16 residues. V lost 4 bases, J lost 1 base, and 15 bases lay in between. Germline loops: CDR1 SEHNR, CDR2 FQNEAQ (reference sequence). The CDR3 bases are TGTGCCAGCAGCTCAGCCGCGAGTCGGGGCACAGATACGCAGTATTTT. Protein product: CASSSAASRGTDTQYF.

This clonotype has more than one count but fewer than ten. The genes are TRBV6-2 or TRBV6-3 and TRBJ2-2; 7 positions agree with TRBD1. The CDR3 is made up of 15 amino acids. V lost 10 bases, J lost 0 bases, and 8 bases stayed unmatched. Germline V gives CDR1 MNHEY, CDR2 SVGEGT. This chain's CDR3 is CATEDRPSNTGELFF. CDR3 sequence (DNA): TGTGCCACCGAGGACAGGCCATCGAACACCGGGGAGCTGTTTTTT.

The sample holds one count of this clonotype. V gene TRBV7-6 combines with J gene TRBJ2-3, with a possible D match to TRBD1 (7 bases). CDR3 size: 16 residues. The V and J ends lost 5 bases and 4 bases respectively, with 19 bases between them. Germline V CDR1 and CDR2: SGHVS, FNYEAQ. The CDR3 DNA sequence: TGTGCCAGCAGCCAGCCCGACAGGGAGGACCCAGATACGCAGTATTTT. This translates into CASSQPDREDPDTQYF.

The chain recombines TRBV7-9 with TRBJ2-2; D not certain. CDR1 is SEHNR and CDR2 is FQNEAQ in the germline V gene (reference sequence). This CDR3 contains 15 residues. The germline V and J ends were trimmed by 5 bases and 4 bases, with 14 bases remaining between them. The DNA for the CDR3 is TGTGCCAGCAGCAGTTCTAATGTCGGCACCGGGGAGCTGTTTTTT. Protein product: CASSSSNVGTGELFF.

This clonotype showed up just a few times. V is TRBV7-3 and J is TRBJ1-2, with TRBD1 matching over 7 bases. This CDR3 has 13 amino acids. Looked up from germline, CDR1 is SGHTA and CDR2 is FQGTGA. Unmatched junction bases numbered 5, after V lost 5 bases and J lost 5 bases. In DNA, the CDR3 is TGTGCCAGCAGCCGAGGGACAGCTTATGGCTACACCTTC. Translation gives CASSRGTAYGYTF.

The chain links TRBV5-1 to TRBJ1-2, with 7 bases lining up with TRBD1. The ends lost 1 base at V and 7 bases at J; junction bases unmatched: 4. CDR3 length: 13 residues. CDR1 and CDR2 from the germline V gene are SGHRS and YFSETQ. The chain's CDR3 is CASSLTGEAGYTF. DNA of the CDR3: TGCGCCAGCAGCTTGACAGGGGAGGCTGGCTACACCTTC.

V usage is TRBV30 and J usage is TRBJ2-7; D is undetermined. CDR3 length: 14 amino acids. CDR1 is GTSNPN and CDR2 is SVGIG in the germline V gene (reference sequence). The ends were cut back, 2 bases at V and 1 base at J, with 12 bases in the middle. The CDR3 bases are TGTGCCTGGAGTCCAGACACTACATCCTACGAGCAGTACTTC. Protein sequence: CAWSPDTTSYEQYF. Filled out from reference TRBV30 and TRBJ2-7, the complete variable domain reads SQTIHQWPATLVQPVGSPLSLECTVEGTSNPNLYWYRQAAGRGLQLLFYSVGIGQISSEVPQNLSASRPQDRQFILSSKKLLLSDSGFYLCAWSPDTTSYEQYFGPGTRLTVT.

A few counts support this clonotype. The genes are TRBV5-1 and TRBJ2-3; D might be TRBD1 or TRBD2, each matching 6 bases. The CDR3 has 18 amino acids. CDR1 is SGHRS, CDR2 YFSETQ, per germline. The V gene lost 4 bases and the J gene lost 2 bases, with 23 bases spanning the gap. The CDR3 loop is CASSPLGVEGGFTDTQYF. As DNA, the CDR3 is TGCGCCAGCAGCCCGTTGGGAGTGGAGGGGGGATTCACAGATACGCAGTATTTT.

The chain recombines TRBV24-1 with TRBJ2-5, with D perhaps being TRBD1 or TRBD2 (6 bases each). The CDR3 length is 13 residues. Germline CDR1 KGHDR, CDR2 SFDVKD. Deletions cut 9 bases from V and 0 bases from J, with 10 bases between. The CDR3 DNA reads as TGTGCCACCTCGGGGGCGCACCAAGAGACCCAGTACTTC. This sequence encodes CATSGAHQETQYF.

This clonotype was seen only a few times. As DNA, the CDR3 is TGTGCCAGCAGCTGGACCGGGGCCCCTCACGAGCAGTACGTC. Translation: CASSWTGAPHEQYV. This chain uses TRBV7-9 with TRBJ2-7, with D possibly called TRBD1 or TRBD2 (5 bases each). The germline V and J ends were trimmed by 4 bases and 5 bases, with 15 bases remaining between them. Per the germline V gene, CDR1 is SEHNR and CDR2 is FQNEAQ (reference sequence). The CDR3 runs 14 residues.

This chain links TRBV6-2 or TRBV6-3 with TRBJ1-1; D ambiguous. Germline CDR1 reads MNHEY; CDR2 reads SVGEGT. This CDR3 has 14 amino acids. Deletions cut 6 bases from V and 5 bases from J, with 16 bases between. The CDR3 spells CASSLSGVVTEAFF. Here the CDR3 DNA reads TGTGCCAGCAGCCTATCCGGGGTGGTAACTGAAGCTTTCTTT.

CDR3 bases: TGTGCCAGCAGTGAAAGGGGGGGTGAAAAACTGTTTTTT. It codes for CASSERGGEKLFF. The chain joins TRBV12-3 or TRBV12-4 to TRBJ1-4, with D tentatively TRBD1 (6 bases). The CDR3 consists of 13 residues. The germline V and J ends were trimmed by 5 bases and 7 bases, with 11 bases remaining between them.

The gene calls are TRBV5-1 and TRBJ2-1, with 8 bases identical to TRBD2. The CDR3 extends over 16 amino acids. Germline V gene sequence: CDR1 SGHRS, CDR2 YFSETQ. The trim removed 0 bases at V and 3 bases at J, leaving 5 bases unmatched. CDR3: CASSLGAGAYYNEQFF. DNA for the CDR3: TGCGCCAGCAGCTTGGGAGCGGGGGCCTACTACAATGAGCAGTTCTTC. Full variable domain (outside the CDR3, taken from reference TRBV5-1 and TRBJ2-1): KAGVTQTPRYLIKTRGQQVTLSCSPISGHRSVSWYQQTPGQGLQFLFEYFSETQRNKGNFPGRFSGRQFSNSRSEMNVSTLELGDSALYLCASSLGAGAYYNEQFFGPGTRLTVL.

This chain links TRBV7-9 with TRBJ2-5; 10 bases fit TRBD2. The CDR3 contains 15 residues. V was clipped by 6 bases and J by 5 bases; unmatched bases: 9. Looked up from germline, CDR1 is SEHNR and CDR2 is FQNEAQ (reference sequence). CDR3 in amino acids: CASSTSGVILETQYF. CDR3 nucleotide sequence: TGTGCCAGCAGTACTAGCGGGGTTATTTTGGAGACCCAGTACTTC.

The chain couples TRBV3-1 to TRBJ2-2; no definite D call. Trimming left V 1 base short and J 1 base short, with 4 bases between. CDR1 is LGHDT and CDR2 is YNNKEL in the germline V gene (reference sequence). This CDR3 region has 14 residues. This CDR3 reads CASSQAQNTGELFF. In DNA form, the CDR3 reads TGTGCCAGCAGCCAAGCCCAGAACACCGGGGAGCTGTTTTTT. The full variable domain, its missing parts supplied by reference TRBV3-1 and TRBJ2-2, is DTAVSQTPKYLVTQMGNDKSIKCEQNLGHDTMYWYKQDSKKFLKIMFSYNNKELIINETVPNRFSPKSPDKAHLNLHINSLELGDSAVYFCASSQAQNTGELFFGEGSRLTVL.

The CDR3 bases are TGTGCCAGCTCACCACTTATCAGACAGGGTCAATCCGGTGGCTACACCTTC. It translates to CASSPLIRQGQSGGYTF. The rearrangement uses TRBV18 and TRBJ1-2, with 7 bases identical to TRBD1. Trimming removed 1 base from V and 7 bases from J; junction bases left unmatched: 15. From germline, CDR1 is KGHSH and CDR2 LQKENI. The CDR3 spans 17 residues.

This chain connects TRBV12-3 or TRBV12-4 to TRBJ1-2; D ambiguous. V was clipped by 5 bases and J by 4 bases, with 8 bases between them. The CDR3 runs to 12 residues. CDR3 nucleotide sequence: TGTGCCAGCAGTGACGGATTCTATGGCTACACCTTC. Its protein is CASSDGFYGYTF.

The chain has TRBV18 and TRBJ1-5; D is unclear. Germline V lookup: CDR1 KGHSH, CDR2 LQKENI. The ends were cut back, 6 bases at V and 0 bases at J, with 15 bases in the middle. The CDR3 extends over 16 amino acids. The CDR3 DNA is TGTGCCAGCTCGGCCGAAAAAGACGGTAGCAATCAGCCCCAGCATTTT. The encoded protein is CASSAEKDGSNQPQHF.